This is a list of T cell receptor beta chains from one sample in a study of molecular identifiers for immune sequencing clone quantification. TCRdb re-called the PCR reads through MiXCR, storing one row per CDR3 protein. This sample has approximately 500,000 distinct CDR3 sequences, with about 26% found just once. Sample: naive CD8+ T cells from blood, with Jurkat cell RNA spiked in. The origin of the receptors is a human donor in good health. Some libraries in this study had Jurkat cell RNA spiked in. Both conserved end residues are part of each CDR3. D genes are given only for firm matches. Only part of the rows carry a size: once, few, many, or a class if the clone is expanded.

d_gene,j_gene,v_gene,abundance,CDR3nt,CDR3aa
-,TRBJ2-3,TRBV20-1,many,TGCAGTGCTAGACTCCCTAGCGGCACAGATACGCAGTATTTT,CSARLPSGTDTQYF
-,TRBJ2-3,TRBV20-1,many,TGCAGTGCCCGGGGCTGGACAGTGCCTAGCACAGATACGCAGTATTTT,CSARGWTVPSTDTQYF
-,TRBJ1-5,TRBV4-1,-,TGCGCCAGCAGCCAAGCAGGGGCTGGGAGCAATCAGTCCCAGCATTTT,CASSQAGAGSNQSQHF
-,TRBJ2-3,TRBV6-2/TRBV6-3,-,TGTGCCAGCAGCGGCGGACAGCTATTGATCACAGATACGCAGTATTTT,CASSGGQLLITDTQYF
-,TRBJ2-5,TRBV7-2,few,TGTGCCAGCAGCCCCCGAGTTGGGTCAGCGGACCAAGAGACCCAGTACTTC,CASSPRVGSADQETQYF
-,TRBJ2-7,TRBV29-1,-,TGCAGCGTTGAGGTCAGAGCCTACGAGCAGTACTTC,CSVEVRAYEQYF
-,TRBJ1-3,TRBV4-3,-,TGCGCCAGCAGCCCACAGGGCTCTGGAAACACCATATATTTT,CASSPQGSGNTIYF
-,TRBJ1-6,TRBV6-5,-,TGTGCCAGCAGTTACGGGGCGGGGGGTTCATCACCCCTCCACTTT,CASSYGAGGSSPLHF
-,TRBJ1-4,TRBV9,-,TGTGCCAGCAGCACCGAGGGCTTGGCTAATGAAAAACTGTTTTTT,CASSTEGLANEKLFF
-,TRBJ1-5,TRBV4-3,many,TGCGCCAGCAGCCAAGATTGGACAAGCAATCAGCCCCAGCATTTT,CASSQDWTSNQPQHF
TRBD1,TRBJ1-2,TRBV27,few,TGTGCCAGCAGAGGAGGGAAACAGGGGGCACCCAACTATGGCTACACCTTC,CASRGGKQGAPNYGYTF
TRBD1,TRBJ2-7,TRBV12-3/TRBV12-4,many,TGTGCCAGCAGTGGACAGGCAAGCTCCTACGAGCAGTACTTC,CASSGQASSYEQYF
TRBD1,TRBJ1-1,TRBV6-5,-,TGTGCCAGCAGTTACGGGACAGACGGAAACGCTGAAGCTTTCTTT,CASSYGTDGNAEAFF
TRBD1,TRBJ2-2,TRBV5-4,-,TGTGCCAGCAGCCCCCGGGACAGGCCGAACACCGGGGAGCTGTTTTTT,CASSPRDRPNTGELFF
TRBD1,TRBJ2-1,TRBV7-9,few,TGTGCCAGCAGCTTATACGGGACAGGGGCCCTGGGTGAGCAGTTCTTC,CASSLYGTGALGEQFF
-,TRBJ1-2,TRBV20-1,few,TGCAGTGCTCAGACTAACTATGGCTACACCTTC,CSAQTNYGYTF
TRBD2,TRBJ2-7,TRBV5-1,-,TGCGCCAGCAGCTTGGGGCCAGCGGGGTCCTACGAGCAGTACTTC,CASSLGPAGSYEQYF
TRBD2,TRBJ2-1,TRBV7-8,many,TGTGCCAGCAGCTTACTAGCGGGGGACCGCTACAATGAGCAGTTCTTC,CASSLLAGDRYNEQFF
-,TRBJ1-5,TRBV4-3,-,TGCGCCAGCAGCCTAGATTGGAGGGGTAGCAATCAGCCCCAGCATTTT,CASSLDWRGSNQPQHF
-,TRBJ2-1,TRBV4-1,few,TGCGCCAGCACATATGACGCTCGACCACAGGGAAATGAGCAGTTCTTC,CASTYDARPQGNEQFF
-,TRBJ2-5,TRBV11-2,-,TGTGCCAGCAGCATTTTTGGGGGGCGGGAGACCCAGTACTTC,CASSIFGGRETQYF
-,TRBJ1-3,TRBV19,few,TGTGCCAGTAGTATTGGAGGGGGCTCTGGAAACACCATATATTTT,CASSIGGGSGNTIYF
TRBD2,TRBJ2-3,TRBV9,-,TGTGCCAGCAGCGAGACCCCGGCGGGGGGCCCCGATACGCAGTATTTT,CASSETPAGGPDTQYF